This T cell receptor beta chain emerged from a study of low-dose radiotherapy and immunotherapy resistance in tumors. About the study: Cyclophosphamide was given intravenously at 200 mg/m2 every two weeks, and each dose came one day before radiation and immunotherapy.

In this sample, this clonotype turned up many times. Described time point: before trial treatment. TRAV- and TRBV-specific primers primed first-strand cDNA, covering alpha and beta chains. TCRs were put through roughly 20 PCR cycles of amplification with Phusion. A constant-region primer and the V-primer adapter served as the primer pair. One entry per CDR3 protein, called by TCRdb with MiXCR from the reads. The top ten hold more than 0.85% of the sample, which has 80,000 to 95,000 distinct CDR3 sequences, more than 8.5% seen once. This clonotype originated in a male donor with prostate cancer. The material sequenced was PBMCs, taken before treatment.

The CDR3 DNA reads as TGTGCCCCCCTAGCGGGAGAGGGCGAGCAGTACTTC. Amino acid sequence: CAPLAGEGEQYF. The chain links TRBV27 to TRBJ2-7; 10 bases line up with TRBD2. There are 12 residues in the CDR3. Trimming removed 11 bases from V and 6 bases from J; junction bases left unmatched: 7. Germline loops: CDR1 MNHEY, CDR2 SMNVEV (reference sequence).